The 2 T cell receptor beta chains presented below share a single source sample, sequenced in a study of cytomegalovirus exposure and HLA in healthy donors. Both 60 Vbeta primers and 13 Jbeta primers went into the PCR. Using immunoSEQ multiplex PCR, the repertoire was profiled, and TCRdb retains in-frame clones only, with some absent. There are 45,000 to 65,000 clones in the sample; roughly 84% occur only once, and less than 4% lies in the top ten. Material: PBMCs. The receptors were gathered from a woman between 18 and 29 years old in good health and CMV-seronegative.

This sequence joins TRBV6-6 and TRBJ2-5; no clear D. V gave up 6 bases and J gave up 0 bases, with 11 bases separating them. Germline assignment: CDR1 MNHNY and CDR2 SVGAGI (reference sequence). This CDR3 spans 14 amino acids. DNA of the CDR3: TGTGCCAGCAGCTCACTCACGTACCAAGAGACCCAGTACTTC. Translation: CASSSLTYQETQYF.

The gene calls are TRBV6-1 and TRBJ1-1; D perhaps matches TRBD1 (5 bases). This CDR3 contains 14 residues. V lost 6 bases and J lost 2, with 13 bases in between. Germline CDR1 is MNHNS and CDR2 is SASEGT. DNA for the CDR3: TGTGCCAGCAGCGCGTACAGGAGTAACACTGAAGCTTTCTTT. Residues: CASSAYRSNTEAFF.